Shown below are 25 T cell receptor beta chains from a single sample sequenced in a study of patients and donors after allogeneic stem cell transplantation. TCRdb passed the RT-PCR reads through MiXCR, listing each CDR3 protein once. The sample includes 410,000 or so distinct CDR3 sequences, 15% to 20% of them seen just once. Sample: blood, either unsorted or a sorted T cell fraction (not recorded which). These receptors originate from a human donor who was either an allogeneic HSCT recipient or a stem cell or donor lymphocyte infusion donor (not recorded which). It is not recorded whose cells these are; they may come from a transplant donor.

As DNA, the CDR3 is TGTGCCAGCAGCCAAGAAAGGTGGAGCAGGGACCAGTACTTC. The encoded protein is CASSQERWSRDQYF. This chain links TRBV3-1 with TRBJ2-5; tentative D call: TRBD1 (5 bases). The V and J ends lost 0 bases and 10 bases respectively, with 15 bases between them. This CDR3 comprises 14 residues. The germline V gene encodes CDR1 LGHDT and CDR2 YNNKEL (reference sequence).

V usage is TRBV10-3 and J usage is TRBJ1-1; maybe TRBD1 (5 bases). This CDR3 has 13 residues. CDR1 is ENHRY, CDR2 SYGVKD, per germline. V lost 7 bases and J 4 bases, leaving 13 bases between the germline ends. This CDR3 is CAIKQPGGTEAFF. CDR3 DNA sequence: TGTGCCATCAAACAGCCGGGGGGCACTGAAGCTTTCTTT.

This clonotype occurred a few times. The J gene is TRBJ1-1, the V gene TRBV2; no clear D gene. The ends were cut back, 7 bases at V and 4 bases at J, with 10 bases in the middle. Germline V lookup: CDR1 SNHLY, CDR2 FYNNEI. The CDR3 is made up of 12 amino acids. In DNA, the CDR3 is TGTGCCAGCATTTACTGGGGCACTGAAGCTTTCTTT. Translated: CASIYWGTEAFF.

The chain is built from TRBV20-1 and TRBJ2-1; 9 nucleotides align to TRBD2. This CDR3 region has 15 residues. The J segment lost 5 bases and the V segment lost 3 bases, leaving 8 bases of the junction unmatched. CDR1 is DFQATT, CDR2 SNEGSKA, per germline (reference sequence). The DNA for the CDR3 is TGCAGTGCTAGGTCGGCTAGCGGGAAGAACAATGAGCAGTTCTTC. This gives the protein CSARSASGKNNEQFF.

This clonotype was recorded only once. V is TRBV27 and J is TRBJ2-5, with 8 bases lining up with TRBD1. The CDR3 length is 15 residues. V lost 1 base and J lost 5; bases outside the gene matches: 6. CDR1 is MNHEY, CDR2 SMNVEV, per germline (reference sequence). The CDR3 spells CASSLWTGTEETQYF. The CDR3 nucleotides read TGTGCCAGCAGTTTATGGACAGGGACGGAGGAGACCCAGTACTTC.

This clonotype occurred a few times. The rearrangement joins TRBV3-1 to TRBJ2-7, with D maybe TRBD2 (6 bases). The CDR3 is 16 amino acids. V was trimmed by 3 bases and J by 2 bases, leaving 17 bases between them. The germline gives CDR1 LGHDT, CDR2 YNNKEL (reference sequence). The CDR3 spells CASSHPRGLPPYEQYF. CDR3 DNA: TGTGCCAGCAGCCACCCTAGGGGACTCCCGCCCTACGAGCAGTACTTC.

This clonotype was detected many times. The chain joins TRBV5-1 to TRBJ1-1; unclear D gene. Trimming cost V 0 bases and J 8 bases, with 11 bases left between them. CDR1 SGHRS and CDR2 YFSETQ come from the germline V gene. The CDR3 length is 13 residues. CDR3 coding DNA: TGCGCCAGCAGCTTGGAGAAGATTGGGGAAGCTTTCTTT. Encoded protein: CASSLEKIGEAFF.

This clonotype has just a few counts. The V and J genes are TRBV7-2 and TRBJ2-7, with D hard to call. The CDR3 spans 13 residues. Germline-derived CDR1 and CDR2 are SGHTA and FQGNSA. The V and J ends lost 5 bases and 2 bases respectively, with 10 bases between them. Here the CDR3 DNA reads TGTGCCAGCAGCCACCGAACGGCCTACGAGCAGTACTTC. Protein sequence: CASSHRTAYEQYF.

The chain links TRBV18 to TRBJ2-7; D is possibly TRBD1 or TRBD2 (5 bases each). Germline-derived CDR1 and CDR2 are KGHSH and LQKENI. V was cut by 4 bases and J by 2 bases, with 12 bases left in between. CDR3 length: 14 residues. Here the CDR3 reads CASSLDGAPYEQYF. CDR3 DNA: TGTGCCAGCTCACTGGACGGGGCCCCCTACGAGCAGTACTTC. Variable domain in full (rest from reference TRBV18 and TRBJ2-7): NAGVMQNPRHLVRRRGQEARLRCSPMKGHSHVYWYRQLPEEGLKFMVYLQKENIIDESGMPKERFSAEFPKEGPSILRIQQVVRGDSAAYFCASSLDGAPYEQYFGPGTRLTVT.

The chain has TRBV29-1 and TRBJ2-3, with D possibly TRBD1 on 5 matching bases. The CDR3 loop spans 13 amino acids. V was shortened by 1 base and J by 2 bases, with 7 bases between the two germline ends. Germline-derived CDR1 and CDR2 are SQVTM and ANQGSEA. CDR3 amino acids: CSVEGGPTDTQYF. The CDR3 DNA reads TGCAGCGTTGAAGGGGGCCCCACAGATACGCAGTATTTT.

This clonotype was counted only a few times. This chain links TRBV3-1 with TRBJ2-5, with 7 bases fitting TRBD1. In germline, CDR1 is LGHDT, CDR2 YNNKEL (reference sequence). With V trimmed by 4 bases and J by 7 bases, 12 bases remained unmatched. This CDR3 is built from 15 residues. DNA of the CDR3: TGTGCCAGCAGCCCACCCACAGGGGCCGCTGGGACCCAGTACTTC. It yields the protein CASSPPTGAAGTQYF.

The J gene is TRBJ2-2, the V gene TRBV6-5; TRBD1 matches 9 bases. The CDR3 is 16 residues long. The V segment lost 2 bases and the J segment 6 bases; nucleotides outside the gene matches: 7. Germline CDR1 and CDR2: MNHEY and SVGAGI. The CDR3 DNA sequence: TGTGCCAGCAGTTACACCGGGACAGGGTTGTCCGGGGAGCTGTTTTTT. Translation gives CASSYTGTGLSGELFF.

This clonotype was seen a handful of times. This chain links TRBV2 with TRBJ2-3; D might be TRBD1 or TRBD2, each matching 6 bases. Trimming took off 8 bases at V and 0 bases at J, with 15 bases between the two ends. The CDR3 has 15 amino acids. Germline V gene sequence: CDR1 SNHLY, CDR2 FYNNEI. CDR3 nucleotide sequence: TGTGCCAGCTGCAACGGGGGCGCTAGCACAGATACGCAGTATTTT. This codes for CASCNGGASTDTQYF.

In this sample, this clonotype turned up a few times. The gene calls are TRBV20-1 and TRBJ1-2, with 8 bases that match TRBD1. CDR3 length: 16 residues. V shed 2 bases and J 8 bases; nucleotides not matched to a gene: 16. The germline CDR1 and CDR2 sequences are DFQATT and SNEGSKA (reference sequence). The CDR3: CSARTRTGSSLWGYTF. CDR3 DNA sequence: TGCAGTGCTAGAACCCGGACAGGGAGCTCTTTATGGGGCTACACCTTC.

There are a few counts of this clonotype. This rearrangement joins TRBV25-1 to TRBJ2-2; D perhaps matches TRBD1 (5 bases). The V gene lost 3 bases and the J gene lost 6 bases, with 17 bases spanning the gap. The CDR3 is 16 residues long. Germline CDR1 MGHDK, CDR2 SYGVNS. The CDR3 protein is CASSDWGRKVPGELFF. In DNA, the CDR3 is TGTGCCAGCAGTGACTGGGGCCGGAAGGTCCCCGGGGAGCTGTTTTTT. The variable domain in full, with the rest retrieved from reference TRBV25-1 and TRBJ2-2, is EADIYQTPRYLVIGTGKKITLECSQTMGHDKMYWYQQDPGMELHLIHYSYGVNSTEKGDLSSESTVSRIRTEHFPLTLESARPSHTSQYLCASSDWGRKVPGELFFGEGSRLTVL.

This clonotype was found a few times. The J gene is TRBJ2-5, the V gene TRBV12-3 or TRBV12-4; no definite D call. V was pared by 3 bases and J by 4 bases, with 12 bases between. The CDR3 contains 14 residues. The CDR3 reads CASSFLVGGETQYF. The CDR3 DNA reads TGTGCCAGCAGTTTTTTGGTAGGTGGAGAGACCCAGTACTTC.

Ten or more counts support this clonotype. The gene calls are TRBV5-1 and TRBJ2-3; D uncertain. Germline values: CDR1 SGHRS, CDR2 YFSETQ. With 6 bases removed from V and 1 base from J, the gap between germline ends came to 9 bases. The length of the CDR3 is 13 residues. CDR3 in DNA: TGCGCCAGCACCCGGCAGGGCACAGATACGCAGTATTTT. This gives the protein CASTRQGTDTQYF. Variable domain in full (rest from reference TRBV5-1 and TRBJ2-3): KAGVTQTPRYLIKTRGQQVTLSCSPISGHRSVSWYQQTPGQGLQFLFEYFSETQRNKGNFPGRFSGRQFSNSRSEMNVSTLELGDSALYLCASTRQGTDTQYFGPGTRLTVL.

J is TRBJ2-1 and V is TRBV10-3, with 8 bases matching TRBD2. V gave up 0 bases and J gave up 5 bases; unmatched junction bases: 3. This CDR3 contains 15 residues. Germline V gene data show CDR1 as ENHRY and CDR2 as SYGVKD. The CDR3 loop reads CAISESWRGDNEQFF. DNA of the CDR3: TGTGCCATCAGTGAGTCGTGGCGGGGGGACAATGAGCAGTTCTTC.

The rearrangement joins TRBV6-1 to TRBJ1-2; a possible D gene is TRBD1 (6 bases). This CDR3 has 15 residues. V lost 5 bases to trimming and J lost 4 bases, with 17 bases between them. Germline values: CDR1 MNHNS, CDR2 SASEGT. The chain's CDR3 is CASSPTGTVPYGYTF. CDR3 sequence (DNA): TGTGCCAGCAGTCCTACAGGGACGGTCCCCTATGGCTACACCTTC.

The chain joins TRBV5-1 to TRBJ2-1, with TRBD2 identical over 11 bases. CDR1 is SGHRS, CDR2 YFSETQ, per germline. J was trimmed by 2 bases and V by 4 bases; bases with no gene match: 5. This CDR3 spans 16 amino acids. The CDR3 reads CASSLLTSGAYNEQFF. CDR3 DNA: TGCGCCAGCAGCCTCTTGACTAGCGGGGCCTACAATGAGCAGTTCTTC.

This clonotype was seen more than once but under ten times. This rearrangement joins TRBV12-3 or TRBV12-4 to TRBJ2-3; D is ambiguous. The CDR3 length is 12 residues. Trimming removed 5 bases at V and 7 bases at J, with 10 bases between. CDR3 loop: CASSPGVHTQYF. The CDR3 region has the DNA TGTGCCAGCAGTCCCGGCGTTCATACGCAGTATTTT.

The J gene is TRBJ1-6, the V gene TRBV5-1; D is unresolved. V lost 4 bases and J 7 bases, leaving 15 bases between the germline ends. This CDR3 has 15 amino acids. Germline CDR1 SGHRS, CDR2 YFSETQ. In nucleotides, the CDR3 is TGCGCCAGCAGCCCAGAAGCATTCCAGAATTCACCCCTCCACTTT. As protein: CASSPEAFQNSPLHF.

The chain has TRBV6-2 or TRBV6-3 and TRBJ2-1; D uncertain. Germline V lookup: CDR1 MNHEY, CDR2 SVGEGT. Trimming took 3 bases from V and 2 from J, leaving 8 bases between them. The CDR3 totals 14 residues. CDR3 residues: CASSYEPAYNEQFF. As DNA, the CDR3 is TGTGCCAGCAGTTATGAACCCGCCTACAATGAGCAGTTCTTC.

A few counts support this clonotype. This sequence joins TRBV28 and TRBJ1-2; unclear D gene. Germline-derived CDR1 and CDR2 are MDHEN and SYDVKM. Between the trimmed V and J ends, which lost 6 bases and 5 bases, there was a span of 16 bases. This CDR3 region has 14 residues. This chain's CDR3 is CASSYPKSLYGYTF. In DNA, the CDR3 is TGTGCCAGCAGCTATCCTAAGTCGCTTTATGGCTACACCTTC.

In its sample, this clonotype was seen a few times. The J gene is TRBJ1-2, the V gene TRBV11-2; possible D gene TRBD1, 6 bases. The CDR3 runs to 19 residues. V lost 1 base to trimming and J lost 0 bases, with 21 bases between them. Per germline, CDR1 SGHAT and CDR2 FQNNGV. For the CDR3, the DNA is TGTGCCAGCAGCTTAGTTCCGCCAGGGGCCACCCTAGCTAACTATGGCTACACCTTC. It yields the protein CASSLVPPGATLANYGYTF.